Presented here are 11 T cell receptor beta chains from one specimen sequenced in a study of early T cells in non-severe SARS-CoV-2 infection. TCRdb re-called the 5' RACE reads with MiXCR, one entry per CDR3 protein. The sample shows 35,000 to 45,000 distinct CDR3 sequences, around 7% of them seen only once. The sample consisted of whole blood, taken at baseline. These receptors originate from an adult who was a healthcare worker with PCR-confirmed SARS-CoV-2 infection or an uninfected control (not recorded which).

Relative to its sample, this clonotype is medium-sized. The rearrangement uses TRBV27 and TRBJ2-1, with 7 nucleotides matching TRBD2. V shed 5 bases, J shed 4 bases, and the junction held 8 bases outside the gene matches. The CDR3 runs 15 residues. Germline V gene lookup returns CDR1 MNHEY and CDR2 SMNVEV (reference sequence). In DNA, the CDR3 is TGTGCCAGCAGTCTCGAAGCGGGAACTTACAATGAGCAGTTCTTC. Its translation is CASSLEAGTYNEQFF.

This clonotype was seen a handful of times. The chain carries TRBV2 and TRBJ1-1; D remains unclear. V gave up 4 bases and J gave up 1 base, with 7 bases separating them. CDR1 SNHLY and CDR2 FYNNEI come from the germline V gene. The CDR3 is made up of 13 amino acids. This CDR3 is CASSVSGNTEAFF. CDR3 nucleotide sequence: TGTGCCAGCAGTGTGTCTGGGAACACTGAAGCTTTCTTT.

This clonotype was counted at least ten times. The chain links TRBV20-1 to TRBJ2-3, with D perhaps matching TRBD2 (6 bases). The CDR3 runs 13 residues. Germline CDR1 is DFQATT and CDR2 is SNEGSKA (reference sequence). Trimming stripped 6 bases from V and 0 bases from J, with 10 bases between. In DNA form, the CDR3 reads TGCAGTGCCAGGGACTTAAGCACAGATACGCAGTATTTT. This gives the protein CSARDLSTDTQYF.

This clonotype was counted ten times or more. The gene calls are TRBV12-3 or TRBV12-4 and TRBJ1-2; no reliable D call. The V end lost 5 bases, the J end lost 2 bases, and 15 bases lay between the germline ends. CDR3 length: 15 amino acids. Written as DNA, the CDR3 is TGTGCCAGCAGTACGACCCTTAGTGTGAACTATGGCTACACCTTC. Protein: CASSTTLSVNYGYTF.

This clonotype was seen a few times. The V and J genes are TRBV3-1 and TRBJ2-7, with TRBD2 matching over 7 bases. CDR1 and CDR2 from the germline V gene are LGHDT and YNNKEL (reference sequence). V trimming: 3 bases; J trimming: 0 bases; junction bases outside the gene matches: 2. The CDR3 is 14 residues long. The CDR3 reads CASSHSSGSYEQYF. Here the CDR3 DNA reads TGTGCCAGCAGCCACTCTAGCGGCTCCTACGAGCAGTACTTC.

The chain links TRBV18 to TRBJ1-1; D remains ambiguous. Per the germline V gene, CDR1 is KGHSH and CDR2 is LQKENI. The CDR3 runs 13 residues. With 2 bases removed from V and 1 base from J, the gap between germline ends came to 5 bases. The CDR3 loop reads CASSPGKNTEAFF. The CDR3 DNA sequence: TGTGCCAGCTCACCAGGGAAGAACACTGAAGCTTTCTTT.

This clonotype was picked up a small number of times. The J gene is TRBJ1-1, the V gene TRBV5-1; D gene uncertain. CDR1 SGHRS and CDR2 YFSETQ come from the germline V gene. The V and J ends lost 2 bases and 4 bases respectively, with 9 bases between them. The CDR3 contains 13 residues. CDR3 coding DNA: TGCGCCAGCAGCTTACGGGTTGGCACTGAAGCTTTCTTT. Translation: CASSLRVGTEAFF.

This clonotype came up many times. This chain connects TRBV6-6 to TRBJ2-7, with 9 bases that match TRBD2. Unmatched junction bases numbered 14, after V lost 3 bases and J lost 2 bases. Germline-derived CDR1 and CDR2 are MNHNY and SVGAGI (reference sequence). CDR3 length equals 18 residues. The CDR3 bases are TGTGCCAGCAGTTATTCAGAAGCGGGAGGAGCTCCCACCTACGAGCAGTACTTC. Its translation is CASSYSEAGGAPTYEQYF.

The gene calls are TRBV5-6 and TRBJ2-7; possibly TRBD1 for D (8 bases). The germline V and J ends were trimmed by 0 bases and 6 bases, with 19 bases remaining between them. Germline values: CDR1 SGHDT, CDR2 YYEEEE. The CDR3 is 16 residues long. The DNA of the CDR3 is TGTGCCAGCAGCTTGGCTAGCGGACAGGGATGGTCCGAGCAGTACTTC. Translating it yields CASSLASGQGWSEQYF.

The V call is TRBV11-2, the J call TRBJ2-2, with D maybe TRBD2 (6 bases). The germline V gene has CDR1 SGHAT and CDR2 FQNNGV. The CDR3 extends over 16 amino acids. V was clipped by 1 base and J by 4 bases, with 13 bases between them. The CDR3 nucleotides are TGTGCCAGCAGCTTAGGGATAACTAGCCGCACCGGGGAGCTGTTTTTT. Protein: CASSLGITSRTGELFF.

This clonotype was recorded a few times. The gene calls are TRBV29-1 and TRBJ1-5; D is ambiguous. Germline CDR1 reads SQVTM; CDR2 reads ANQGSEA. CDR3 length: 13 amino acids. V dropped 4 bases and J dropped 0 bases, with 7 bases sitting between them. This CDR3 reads CSVGETSNQPQHF. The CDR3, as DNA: TGCAGCGTTGGAGAGACTAGCAATCAGCCCCAGCATTTT.